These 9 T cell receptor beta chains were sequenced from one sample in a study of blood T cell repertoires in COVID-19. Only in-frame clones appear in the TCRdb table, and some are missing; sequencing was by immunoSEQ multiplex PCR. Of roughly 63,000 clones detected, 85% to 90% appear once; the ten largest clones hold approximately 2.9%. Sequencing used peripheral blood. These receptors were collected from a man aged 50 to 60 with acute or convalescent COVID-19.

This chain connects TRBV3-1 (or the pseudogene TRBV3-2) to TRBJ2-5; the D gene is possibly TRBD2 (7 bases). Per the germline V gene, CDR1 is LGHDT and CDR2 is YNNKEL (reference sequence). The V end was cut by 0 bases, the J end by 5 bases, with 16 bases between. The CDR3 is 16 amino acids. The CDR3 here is CASSQDRGAGAETQYF. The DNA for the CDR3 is TGTGCCAGCAGCCAAGATAGGGGGGCGGGAGCGGAGACCCAGTACTTC.

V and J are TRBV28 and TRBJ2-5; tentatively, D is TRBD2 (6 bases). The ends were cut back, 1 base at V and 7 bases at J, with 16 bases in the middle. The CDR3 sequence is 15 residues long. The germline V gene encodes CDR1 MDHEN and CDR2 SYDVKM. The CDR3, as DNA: TGTGCCAGCAGTTTATTCCGGGGAGGTCCGGGGACCCAGTACTTC. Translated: CASSLFRGGPGTQYF.

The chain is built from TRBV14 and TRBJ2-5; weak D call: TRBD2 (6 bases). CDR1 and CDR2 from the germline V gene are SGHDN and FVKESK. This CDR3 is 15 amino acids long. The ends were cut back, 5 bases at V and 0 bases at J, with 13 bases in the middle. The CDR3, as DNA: TGTGCCAGCAGCTGGGGAGGTCAGAACCAAGAGACCCAGTACTTC. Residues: CASSWGGQNQETQYF.

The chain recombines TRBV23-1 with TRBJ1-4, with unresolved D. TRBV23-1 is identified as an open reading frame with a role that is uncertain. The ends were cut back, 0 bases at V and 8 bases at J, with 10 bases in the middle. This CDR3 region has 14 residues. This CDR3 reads CASSQSGSREKLFF. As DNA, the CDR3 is TGCGCCAGCAGTCAATCGGGCAGTCGGGAAAAACTGTTTTTT.

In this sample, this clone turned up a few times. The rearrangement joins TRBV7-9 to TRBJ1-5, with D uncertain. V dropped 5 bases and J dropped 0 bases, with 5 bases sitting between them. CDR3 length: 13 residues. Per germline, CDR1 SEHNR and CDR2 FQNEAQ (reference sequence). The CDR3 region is CASSLNSNQPQHF. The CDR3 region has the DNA TGTGCCAGCAGCCTAAATAGCAATCAGCCCCAGCATTTT.

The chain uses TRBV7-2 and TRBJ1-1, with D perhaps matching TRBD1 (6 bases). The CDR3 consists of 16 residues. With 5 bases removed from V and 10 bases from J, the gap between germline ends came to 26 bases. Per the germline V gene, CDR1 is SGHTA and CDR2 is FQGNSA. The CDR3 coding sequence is TGTGCCAGCAGCGCGGAGGCAGGGGCCCTACGAGGAGGAGCTTTCTTT. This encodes CASSAEAGALRGGAFF.

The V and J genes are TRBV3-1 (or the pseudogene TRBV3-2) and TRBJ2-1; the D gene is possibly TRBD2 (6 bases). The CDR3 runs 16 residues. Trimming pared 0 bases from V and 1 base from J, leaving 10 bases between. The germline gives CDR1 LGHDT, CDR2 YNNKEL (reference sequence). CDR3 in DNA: TGTGCCAGCAGCCAAGATGTAGCGGATTCCTACAATGAGCAGTTCTTC. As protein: CASSQDVADSYNEQFF.

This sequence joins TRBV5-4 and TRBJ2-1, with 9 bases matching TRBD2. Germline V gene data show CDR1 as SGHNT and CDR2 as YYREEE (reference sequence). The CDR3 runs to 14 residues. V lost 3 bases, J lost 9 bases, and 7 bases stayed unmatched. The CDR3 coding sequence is TGTGCCAGCAGCTCCGTGCGGGAGGGCCTTGAGCAGTTCTTC. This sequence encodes CASSSVREGLEQFF.

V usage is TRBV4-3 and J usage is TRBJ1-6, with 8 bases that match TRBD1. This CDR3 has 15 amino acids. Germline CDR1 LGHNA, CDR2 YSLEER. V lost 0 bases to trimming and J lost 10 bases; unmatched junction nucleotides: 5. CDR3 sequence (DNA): TGCGCCAGCAGCCAAGAAGGACAGGGAGTCTCACCCCTCCACTTT. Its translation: CASSQEGQGVSPLHF.